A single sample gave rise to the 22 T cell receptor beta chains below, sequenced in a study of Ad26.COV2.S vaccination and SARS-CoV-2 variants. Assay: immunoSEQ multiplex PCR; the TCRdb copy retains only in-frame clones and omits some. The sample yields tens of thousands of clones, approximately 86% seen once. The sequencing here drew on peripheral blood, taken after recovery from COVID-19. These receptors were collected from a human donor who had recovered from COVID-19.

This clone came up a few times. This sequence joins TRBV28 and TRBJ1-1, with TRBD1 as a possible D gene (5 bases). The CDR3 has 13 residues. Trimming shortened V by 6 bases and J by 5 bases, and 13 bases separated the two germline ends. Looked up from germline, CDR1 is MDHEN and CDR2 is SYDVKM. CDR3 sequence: CASSQGKGTEAFF. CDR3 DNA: TGTGCCAGCAGCCAGGGAAAAGGTACTGAAGCTTTCTTT.

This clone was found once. The CDR3 bases are TGCGCCAGCAGCTTCTCCTCTGGGGCCAACGTCCTGACTTTC. Residues: CASSFSSGANVLTF. The chain recombines TRBV5-1 with TRBJ2-6, with no clear D. Germline V gene lookup returns CDR1 SGHRS and CDR2 YFSETQ. The V and J ends lost 2 bases and 0 bases respectively, with 3 bases between them. This CDR3 contains 14 residues.

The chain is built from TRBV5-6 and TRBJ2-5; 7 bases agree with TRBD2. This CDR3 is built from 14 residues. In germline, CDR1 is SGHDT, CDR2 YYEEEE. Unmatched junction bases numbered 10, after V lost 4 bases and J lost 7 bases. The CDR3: CASSRTSNLGTQYF. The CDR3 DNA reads TGTGCCAGCAGCCGGACTAGTAATTTGGGGACCCAGTACTTC.

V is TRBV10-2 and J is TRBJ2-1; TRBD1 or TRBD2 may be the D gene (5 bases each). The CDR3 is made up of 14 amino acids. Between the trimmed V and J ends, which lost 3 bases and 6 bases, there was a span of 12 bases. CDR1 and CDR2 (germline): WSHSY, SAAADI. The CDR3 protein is CASSERGRFNEQFF. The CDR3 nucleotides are TGCGCCAGCAGTGAACGGGGCCGTTTCAATGAGCAGTTCTTC.

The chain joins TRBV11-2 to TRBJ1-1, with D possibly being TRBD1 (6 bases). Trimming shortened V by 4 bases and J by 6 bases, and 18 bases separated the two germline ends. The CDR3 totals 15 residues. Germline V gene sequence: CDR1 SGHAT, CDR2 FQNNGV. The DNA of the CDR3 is TGTGCCAGCAGCTCAAACACAGGGAGGTACGCTGAAGCTTTCTTT. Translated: CASSSNTGRYAEAFF. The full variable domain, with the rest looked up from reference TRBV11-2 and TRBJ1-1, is EAGVAQSPRYKIIEKRQSVAFWCNPISGHATLYWYQQILGQGPKLLIQFQNNGVVDDSQLPKDRFSAERLKGVDSTLKIQPAKLEDSAVYLCASSSNTGRYAEAFFGQGTRLTVV.

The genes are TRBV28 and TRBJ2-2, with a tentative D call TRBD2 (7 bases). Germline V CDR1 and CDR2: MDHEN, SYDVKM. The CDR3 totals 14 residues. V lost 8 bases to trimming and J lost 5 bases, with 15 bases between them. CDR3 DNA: TGTGCCAGCTTAGAGGGGGGGCGGACCGGGGAGCTGTTTTTT. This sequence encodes CASLEGGRTGELFF.

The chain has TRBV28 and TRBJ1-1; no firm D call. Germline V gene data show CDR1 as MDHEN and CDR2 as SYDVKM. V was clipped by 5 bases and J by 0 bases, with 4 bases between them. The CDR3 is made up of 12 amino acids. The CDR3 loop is CASSPMNTEAFF. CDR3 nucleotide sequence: TGTGCCAGCAGTCCTATGAACACTGAAGCTTTCTTT.

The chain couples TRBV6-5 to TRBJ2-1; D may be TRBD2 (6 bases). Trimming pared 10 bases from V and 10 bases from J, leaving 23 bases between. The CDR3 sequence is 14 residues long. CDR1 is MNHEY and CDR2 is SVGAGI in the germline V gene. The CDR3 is CAMRGAGLSNEQFF. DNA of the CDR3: TGTGCCATGCGCGGGGCAGGATTGTCCAACGAGCAGTTCTTC.

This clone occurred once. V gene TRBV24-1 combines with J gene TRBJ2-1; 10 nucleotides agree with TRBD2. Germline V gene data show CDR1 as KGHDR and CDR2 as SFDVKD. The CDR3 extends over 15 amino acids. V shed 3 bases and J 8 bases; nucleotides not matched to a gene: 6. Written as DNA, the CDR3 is TGTGCCACCAGTGATAATAGCGGGAGGTCATATGAGCAGTTCTTC. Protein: CATSDNSGRSYEQFF.

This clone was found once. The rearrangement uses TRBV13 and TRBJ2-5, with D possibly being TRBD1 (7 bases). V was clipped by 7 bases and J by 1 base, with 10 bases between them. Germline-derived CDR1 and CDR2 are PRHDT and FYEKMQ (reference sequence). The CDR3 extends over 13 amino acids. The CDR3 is CASTRGVQETQYF. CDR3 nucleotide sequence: TGTGCCAGCACCAGGGGGGTCCAAGAGACCCAGTACTTC.

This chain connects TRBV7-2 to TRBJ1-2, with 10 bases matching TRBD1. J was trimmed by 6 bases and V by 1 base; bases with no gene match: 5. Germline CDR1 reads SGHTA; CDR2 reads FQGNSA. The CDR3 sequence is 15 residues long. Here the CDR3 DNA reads TGTGCCAGCAGCTTAGTTCGGACAGGGGGACATGGCTACACCTTC. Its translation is CASSLVRTGGHGYTF.

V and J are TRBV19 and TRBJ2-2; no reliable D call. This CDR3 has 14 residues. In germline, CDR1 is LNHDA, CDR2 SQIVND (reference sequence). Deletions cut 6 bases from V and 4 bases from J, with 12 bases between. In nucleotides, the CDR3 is TGTGCCAGTAGCACGATCTTGGTCACCGGGGAGCTGTTTTTT. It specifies CASSTILVTGELFF.

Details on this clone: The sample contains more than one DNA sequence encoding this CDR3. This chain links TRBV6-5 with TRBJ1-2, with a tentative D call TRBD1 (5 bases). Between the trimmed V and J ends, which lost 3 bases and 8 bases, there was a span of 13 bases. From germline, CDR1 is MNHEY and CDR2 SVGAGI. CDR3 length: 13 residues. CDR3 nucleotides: TGTGCCAGCAGTTATAGGCAGGGAGGAGGCTACACCTTC. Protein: CASSYRQGGGYTF.

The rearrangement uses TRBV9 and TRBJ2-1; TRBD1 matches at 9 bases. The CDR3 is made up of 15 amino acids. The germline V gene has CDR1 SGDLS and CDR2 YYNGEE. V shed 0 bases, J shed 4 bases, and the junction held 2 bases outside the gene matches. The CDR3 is CASSVGTGEYNEQFF. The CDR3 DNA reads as TGTGCCAGCAGCGTAGGGACAGGGGAGTACAATGAGCAGTTCTTC. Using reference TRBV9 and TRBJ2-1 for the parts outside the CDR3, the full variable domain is DSGVTQTPKHLITATGQRVTLRCSPRSGDLSVYWYQQSLDQGLQFLIQYYNGEERAKGNILERFSAQQFPDLHSELNLSSLELGDSALYFCASSVGTGEYNEQFFGPGTRLTVL.

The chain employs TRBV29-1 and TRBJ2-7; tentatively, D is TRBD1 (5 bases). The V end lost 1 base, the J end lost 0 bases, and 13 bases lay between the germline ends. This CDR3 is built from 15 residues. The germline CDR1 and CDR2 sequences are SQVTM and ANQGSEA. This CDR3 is CSVEGMGRSSYEQYF. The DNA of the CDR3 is TGCAGCGTTGAAGGAATGGGGCGAAGCTCCTACGAGCAGTACTTC.

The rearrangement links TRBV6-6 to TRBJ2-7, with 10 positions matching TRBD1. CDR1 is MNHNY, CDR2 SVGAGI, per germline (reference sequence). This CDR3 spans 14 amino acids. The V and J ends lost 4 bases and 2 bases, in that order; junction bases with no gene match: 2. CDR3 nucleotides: TGTGCCAGCAGTTCGACAGGGGGCACCTACGAGCAGTACTTC. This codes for CASSSTGGTYEQYF.

CDR3 sequence: CASSLAKGQGAKQAFF. CDR3 coding DNA: TGTGCCAGCAGCTTGGCGAAGGGACAGGGGGCAAAACAAGCTTTCTTT. The chain joins TRBV5-4 to TRBJ1-1; 12 nucleotides align to TRBD1. V was pared by 0 bases and J by 9 bases, with 9 bases of the junction left unmatched. The CDR3 has 16 residues. The germline V gene has CDR1 SGHNT and CDR2 YYREEE (reference sequence).

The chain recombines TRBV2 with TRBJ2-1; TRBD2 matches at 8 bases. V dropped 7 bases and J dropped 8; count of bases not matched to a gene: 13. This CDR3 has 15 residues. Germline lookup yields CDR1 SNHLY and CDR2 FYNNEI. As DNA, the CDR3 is TGTGCCAGCACCGAGGTAGGGACTAGAACCGATGAGCAGTTCTTC. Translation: CASTEVGTRTDEQFF.

CDR3 sequence: CASSSGLAGEGETQYF. Here the CDR3 DNA reads TGTGCCAGCAGCTCGGGACTAGCGGGAGAAGGAGAGACCCAGTACTTC. This chain uses TRBV7-3 with TRBJ2-5, with TRBD2 identical over 14 bases. The V and J ends lost 4 bases and 4 bases, in that order; junction bases with no gene match: 5. There are 16 residues in the CDR3. The germline gives CDR1 SGHTA, CDR2 FQGTGA.

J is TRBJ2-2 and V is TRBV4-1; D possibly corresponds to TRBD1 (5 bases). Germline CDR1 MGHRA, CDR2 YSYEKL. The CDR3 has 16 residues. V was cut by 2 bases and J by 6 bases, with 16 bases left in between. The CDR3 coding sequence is TGCGCCAGCAGCCAATTGAGGATGCAGGGCTCCGGGGAGCTGTTTTTT. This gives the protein CASSQLRMQGSGELFF.

CDR3 in DNA: TGTGCCAGCAGTGTCACAGGGCCCCTTACCTACGAGCAGTACTTC. Translated, it gives CASSVTGPLTYEQYF. The chain employs TRBV5-6 and TRBJ2-7, with D possibly matching TRBD1 (6 bases). The germline V gene encodes CDR1 SGHDT and CDR2 YYEEEE. Trimming removed 5 bases at V and 2 bases at J, with 17 bases between. The CDR3 contains 15 residues. The full variable domain, its missing parts supplied by reference TRBV5-6 and TRBJ2-7, is DAGVTQSPTHLIKTRGQQVTLRCSPKSGHDTVSWYQQALGQGPQFIFQYYEEEERQRGNFPDRFSGHQFPNYSSELNVNALLLGDSALYLCASSVTGPLTYEQYFGPGTRLTVT.

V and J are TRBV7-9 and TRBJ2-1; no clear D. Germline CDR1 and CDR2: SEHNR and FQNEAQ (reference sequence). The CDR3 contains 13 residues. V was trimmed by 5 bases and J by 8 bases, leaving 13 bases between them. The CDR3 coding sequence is TGTGCCAGCAGCGAAAGGTATGGGGATGAGCAGTTCTTC. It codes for CASSERYGDEQFF.